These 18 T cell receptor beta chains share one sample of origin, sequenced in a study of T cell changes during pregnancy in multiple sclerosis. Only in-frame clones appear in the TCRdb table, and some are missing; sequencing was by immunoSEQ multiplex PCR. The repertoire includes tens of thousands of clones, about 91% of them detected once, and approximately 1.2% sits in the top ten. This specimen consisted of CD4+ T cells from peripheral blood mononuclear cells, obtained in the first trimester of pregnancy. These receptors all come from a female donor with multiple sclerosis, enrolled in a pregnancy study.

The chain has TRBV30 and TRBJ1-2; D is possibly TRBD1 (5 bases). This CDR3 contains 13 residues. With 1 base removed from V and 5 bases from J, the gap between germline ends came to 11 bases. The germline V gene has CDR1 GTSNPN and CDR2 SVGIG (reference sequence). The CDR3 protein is CAWSATEQYGYTF. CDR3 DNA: TGTGCCTGGAGTGCGACAGAACAGTATGGCTACACCTTC. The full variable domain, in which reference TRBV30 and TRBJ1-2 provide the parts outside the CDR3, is SQTIHQWPATLVQPVGSPLSLECTVEGTSNPNLYWYRQAAGRGLQLLFYSVGIGQISSEVPQNLSASRPQDRQFILSSKKLLLSDSGFYLCAWSATEQYGYTFGSGTRLTVV.

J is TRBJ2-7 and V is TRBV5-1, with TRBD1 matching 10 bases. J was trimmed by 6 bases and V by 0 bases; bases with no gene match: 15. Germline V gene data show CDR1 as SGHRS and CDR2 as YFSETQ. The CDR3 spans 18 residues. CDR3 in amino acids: CASSLGAGQGSVHSEQYF. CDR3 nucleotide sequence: TGCGCCAGCAGCTTGGGGGCGGGACAGGGGTCCGTTCACAGCGAGCAGTACTTC.

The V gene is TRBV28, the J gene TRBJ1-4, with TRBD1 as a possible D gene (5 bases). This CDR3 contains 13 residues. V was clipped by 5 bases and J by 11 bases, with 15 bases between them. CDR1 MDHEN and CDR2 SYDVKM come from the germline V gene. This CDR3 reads CASSARPGSKLFF. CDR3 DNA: TGTGCCAGCAGTGCCCGCCCAGGGTCGAAACTGTTTTTT.

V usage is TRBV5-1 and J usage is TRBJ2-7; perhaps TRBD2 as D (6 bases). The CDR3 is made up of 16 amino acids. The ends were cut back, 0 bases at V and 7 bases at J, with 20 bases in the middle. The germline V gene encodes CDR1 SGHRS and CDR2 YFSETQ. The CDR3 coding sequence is TGCGCCAGCAGCTTGGAAGGGCAATGGAGGGTTCAGGAGCAGTACTTC. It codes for CASSLEGQWRVQEQYF.

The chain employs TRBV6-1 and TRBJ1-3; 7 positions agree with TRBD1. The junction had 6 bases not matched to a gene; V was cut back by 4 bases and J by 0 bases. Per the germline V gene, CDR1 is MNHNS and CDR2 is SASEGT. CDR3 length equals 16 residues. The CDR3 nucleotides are TGTGCCAGCAGTGTTGGGGGGACAGTCTCTGGAAACACCATATATTTT. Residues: CASSVGGTVSGNTIYF.

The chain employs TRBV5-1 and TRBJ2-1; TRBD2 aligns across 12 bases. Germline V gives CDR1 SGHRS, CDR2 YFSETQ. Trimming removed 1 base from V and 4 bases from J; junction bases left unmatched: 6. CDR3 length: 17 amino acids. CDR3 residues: CASSLSTSGSPYNEQFF. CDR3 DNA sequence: TGCGCCAGCAGCTTGTCGACTAGCGGGAGCCCATACAATGAGCAGTTCTTC.

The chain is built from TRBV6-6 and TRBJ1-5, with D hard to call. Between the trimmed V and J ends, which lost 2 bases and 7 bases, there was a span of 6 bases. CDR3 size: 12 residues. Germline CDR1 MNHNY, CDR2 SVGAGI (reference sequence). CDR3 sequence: CASSYVQQPQHF. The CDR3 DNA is TGTGCCAGCAGTTACGTCCAGCAGCCCCAGCATTTT.

The CDR3 DNA is TGCGCCAGCAGCTTGGCACCGGGAGAGGTGGGGACCCAGTACTTC. The encoded protein is CASSLAPGEVGTQYF. J is TRBJ2-5 and V is TRBV5-1, with D possibly TRBD2 on 6 matching bases. Per germline, CDR1 SGHRS and CDR2 YFSETQ. The CDR3 is 15 residues long. V gave up 0 bases and J gave up 7 bases, with 16 bases separating them.

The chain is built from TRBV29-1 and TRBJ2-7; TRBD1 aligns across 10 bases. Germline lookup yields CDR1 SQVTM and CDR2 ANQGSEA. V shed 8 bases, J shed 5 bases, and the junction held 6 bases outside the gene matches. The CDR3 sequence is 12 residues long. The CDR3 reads CSFRDRGHEQYF. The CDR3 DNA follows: TGCAGCTTCCGGGACAGGGGCCACGAGCAGTACTTC.

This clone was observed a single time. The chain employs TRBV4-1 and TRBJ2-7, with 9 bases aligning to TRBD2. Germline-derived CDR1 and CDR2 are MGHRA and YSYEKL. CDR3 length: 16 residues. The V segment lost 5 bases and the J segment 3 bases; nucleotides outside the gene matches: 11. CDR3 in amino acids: CASSVTAGGPNYEQYF. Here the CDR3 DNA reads TGCGCCAGCAGCGTAACGGCGGGAGGGCCCAACTACGAGCAGTACTTC.

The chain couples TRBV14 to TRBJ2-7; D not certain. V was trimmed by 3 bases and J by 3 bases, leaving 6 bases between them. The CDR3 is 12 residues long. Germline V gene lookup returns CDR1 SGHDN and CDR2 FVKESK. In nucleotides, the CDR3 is TGTGCCAGCAGCCATAACATCTACGAGCAGTACTTC. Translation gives CASSHNIYEQYF.

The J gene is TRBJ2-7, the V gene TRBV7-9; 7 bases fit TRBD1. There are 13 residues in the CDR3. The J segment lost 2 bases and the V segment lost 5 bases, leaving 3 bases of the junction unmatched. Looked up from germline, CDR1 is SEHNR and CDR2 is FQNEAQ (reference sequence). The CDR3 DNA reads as TGTGCCAGCAGCCTCGGGACAGCCTACGAGCAGTACTTC. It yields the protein CASSLGTAYEQYF.

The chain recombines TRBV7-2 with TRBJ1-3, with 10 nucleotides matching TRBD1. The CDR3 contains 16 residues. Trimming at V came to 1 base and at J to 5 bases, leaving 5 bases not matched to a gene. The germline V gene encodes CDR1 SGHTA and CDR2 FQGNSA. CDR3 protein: CASSLVGDRGRNTIYF. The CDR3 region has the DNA TGTGCCAGCAGCTTAGTGGGGGACAGGGGTAGAAACACCATATATTTT.

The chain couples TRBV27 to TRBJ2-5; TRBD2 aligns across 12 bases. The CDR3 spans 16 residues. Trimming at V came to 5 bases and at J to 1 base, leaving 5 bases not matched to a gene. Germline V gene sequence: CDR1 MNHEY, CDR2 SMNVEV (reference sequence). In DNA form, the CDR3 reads TGTGCCAGCAGTCACCGACTAGCGGGGGTCCAAGAGACCCAGTACTTC. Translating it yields CASSHRLAGVQETQYF.

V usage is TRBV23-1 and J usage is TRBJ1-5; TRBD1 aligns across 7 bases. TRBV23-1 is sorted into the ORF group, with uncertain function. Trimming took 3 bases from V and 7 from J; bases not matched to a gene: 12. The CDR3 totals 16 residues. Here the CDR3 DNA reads TGCGCCAGCAGTCACCCTCCGGACAGGATGAGGCAGCCCCAGCATTTT. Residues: CASSHPPDRMRQPQHF.

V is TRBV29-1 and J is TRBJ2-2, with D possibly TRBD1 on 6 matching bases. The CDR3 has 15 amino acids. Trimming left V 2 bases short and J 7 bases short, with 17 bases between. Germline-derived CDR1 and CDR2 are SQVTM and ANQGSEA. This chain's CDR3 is CSVERTGKEGGELFF. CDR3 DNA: TGCAGCGTTGAAAGAACAGGGAAGGAAGGCGGGGAGCTGTTTTTT.

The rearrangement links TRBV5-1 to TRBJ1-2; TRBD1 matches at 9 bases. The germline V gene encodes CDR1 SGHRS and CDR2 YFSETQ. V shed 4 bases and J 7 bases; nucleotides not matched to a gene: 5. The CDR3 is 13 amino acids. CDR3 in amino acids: CASSAGQGGGYTF. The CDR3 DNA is TGCGCCAGCAGCGCGGGACAGGGAGGTGGCTACACCTTC.

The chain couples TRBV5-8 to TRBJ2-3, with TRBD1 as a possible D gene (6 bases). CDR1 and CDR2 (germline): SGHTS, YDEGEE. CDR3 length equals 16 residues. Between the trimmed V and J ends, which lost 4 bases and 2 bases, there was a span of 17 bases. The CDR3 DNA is TGTGCCAGCAGCCAGGGGCTAGCCGTACACACAGATACGCAGTATTTT. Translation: CASSQGLAVHTDTQYF. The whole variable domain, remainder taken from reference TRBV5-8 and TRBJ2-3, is EAGVTQSPTHLIKTRGQQATLRCSPISGHTSVYWYQQALGLGLQFLLWYDEGEERNRGNFPPRFSGRQFPNYSSELNVNALELEDSALYLCASSQGLAVHTDTQYFGPGTRLTVL.